The TCR beta chain described here comes from a study of regulatory T cells in long-lasting Graves disease. Study results and caveats: Persistent disease showed a preference for TRBV28, TRBJ1-2 and TRBJ2-5. The study found lower TCR diversity in persistent Graves' patients than in newly diagnosed ones.

Sequencing libraries for TCR beta were prepared with iRepertoire HTBI primers and Arm-PCR of CDR3 regions. TCRdb re-called the multiplex PCR reads through MiXCR, storing one row per CDR3 protein. Of about 470,000 distinct CDR3 sequences detected, about a fifth appear once; the ten largest clones hold approximately 7.8%. Documented time point: persistent/refractory GD, antithyroid drugs over 5 years with positive TRAb. PBMCs provided the RNA from which the TCR library was made. This clonotype was seen repeatedly, ten times or more. What it recognizes is unknown. The CDR3 covers 16 residues. Trimming took 8 bases from V and 1 from J; bases not matched to a gene: 13. Per germline, CDR1 MNHNS and CDR2 SASEGT.

The source material was peripheral blood mononuclear cells (PBMCs), sampled when the disease was refractory, from a patient treated with antithyroid drugs. The J gene is TRBJ1-2, the V gene TRBV6-1, with 7 bases matching TRBD1. This clonotype was sampled from a female donor with Graves disease. CDR3 sequence reads: CASALGGTAFNYGYTF. Here the CDR3 DNA reads TGTGCCAGCGCCCTAGGGGGGACAGCATTTAACTATGGCTACACCTTC.